This TCR beta chain stems from a study of T cells after yellow fever vaccination. This CDR3 has 11 residues. In germline, CDR1 is SGHNT, CDR2 YYREEE (reference sequence). The V gene lost 2 bases and the J gene lost 7 bases, with 6 bases spanning the gap. UMIs and a universal primer site were added when TCR cDNA was made by 5'RACE template switching. Each CDR3 protein gets one entry after TCRdb re-called the 5' RACE reads with MiXCR. Here the sample spans 25,000 to 30,000 distinct CDR3 sequences, approximately 4.9% being singletons. The origin of this receptor is a man aged 18 to 29 who received the YFV17D yellow fever vaccine. The specimen comprised PBMCs, either bulk or a sorted T-cell subset (CD4+, CD8+, memory, or dextramer-sorted; not recorded which), sampled on the day of the yellow fever booster vaccination. J is TRBJ1-1 and V is TRBV5-4, with D unresolved. In DNA form, the CDR3 reads TGTGCCAGCAGCTTTTTAAGTGAAGCTTTCTTT. Its protein product is CASSFLSEAFF.